This paragraph reports one T cell receptor (beta chain). Its matching antigen is unknown. The libraries were made with immunoSEQ version 4 in survey mode. Profiling relied on immunoSEQ multiplex PCR, and the TCRdb table lists in-frame clones only, not all of them. The data contain about 28,000 clones, roughly 78% of them singletons. The entry originates in a study of persistence of HIV-infected CD4 T cells. The stimulus was lysate of CMV-infected fibroblasts, about 10 ug/mL. CD40L-negative CD69-negative CD45RO-high memory CD4+ T cells were sorted as populations depleted of antigen-responding cells. CD8+ T cells were removed from PBMCs prior to stimulation. This clonotype was sampled from an adult man with HIV who was CMV-seropositive. The sequencing used CD4+ T cells sorted from PBMCs after approximately 19-hour stimulation, collected from a patient who received antiretroviral therapy.

In DNA form, the CDR3 reads TGTGCCAGTAGTGCCCGGGACAGGATGACCGCTGGAAACACCATATATTTT. Amino acid sequence: CASSARDRMTAGNTIYF. The chain is built from TRBV19 and TRBJ1-3; the match to TRBD1 covers 8 bases. Unmatched junction bases numbered 11, after V lost 5 bases and J lost 2 bases. The V gene's germline CDR1 is LNHDA and CDR2 SQIVND (reference sequence). There are 17 residues in the CDR3.